This T cell receptor beta chain was captured by sequencing in a study of T cell responses to AZD1222 COVID-19 vaccine. TCRdb keeps only in-frame clones here, not all; method: immunoSEQ multiplex PCR. This table holds some 49,000 clones, around 90% found once. The CDR3 totals 13 residues. CDR1 is SGHDT, CDR2 YYEEEE, per germline. V lost 4 bases to trimming and J lost 6 bases; unmatched junction nucleotides: 5. This chain connects TRBV5-6 to TRBJ1-2; TRBD1 matches at 8 bases. This TCR was recovered from an adult who received the AZD1222 COVID-19 vaccine. Sequenced material: peripheral blood, taken 28 days after the second AZD1222 dose. The CDR3 sequence is CASSLDRGNGYTF. DNA of the CDR3: TGTGCCAGCAGCCTTGACAGGGGCAATGGCTACACCTTC.